This T cell receptor beta chain comes out of a study of a mutant IDH1 vaccine in newly diagnosed glioma. Looking at the study overall: Sex distribution of treated patients was approximately 60% male and about 38% female; mean age was around 40 years.

Clones were sequenced by immunoSEQ multiplex PCR, and TCRdb holds only the in-frame ones, with some missing. The sample includes tens of thousands of clones, 75% to 95% of them seen just once. Overall study findings and caveats: Of all patients, about 94% showed vaccine-induced immune responses. Shifts in the top peripheral T cell clonotypes seemed unrelated to pseudoprogression.

Regarding this clone: Antigen specificity is unknown.

This sample's time point: baseline, week 1 (first vaccination visit). The treatment: pre-vaccination baseline after standard-of-care therapy. New WHO grade 3 or 4 astrocytomas that were IDH1-mutant and ATRX-lost occurred in the donors. The V end lost 0 bases, the J end lost 4 bases, and 8 bases lay between the germline ends. Germline lookup yields CDR1 SGHRS and CDR2 YFSETQ. The CDR3 covers 15 residues. Specimen: PBMCs, collected from a glioma patient treated with radiotherapy, temozolomide or both. The chain carries TRBV5-1 and TRBJ1-6, with D hard to call. The TCR was taken from a man aged 50 to 59 with glioma. This chain's CDR3 is CASSLGTAYNSPLHF. The CDR3 coding sequence is TGCGCCAGCAGCTTGGGGACGGCTTATAATTCACCCCTCCACTTT. The full variable domain, completed using reference TRBV5-1 and TRBJ1-6, is KAGVTQTPRYLIKTRGQQVTLSCSPISGHRSVSWYQQTPGQGLQFLFEYFSETQRNKGNFPGRFSGRQFSNSRSEMNVSTLELGDSALYLCASSLGTAYNSPLHFGNGTRLTVT.